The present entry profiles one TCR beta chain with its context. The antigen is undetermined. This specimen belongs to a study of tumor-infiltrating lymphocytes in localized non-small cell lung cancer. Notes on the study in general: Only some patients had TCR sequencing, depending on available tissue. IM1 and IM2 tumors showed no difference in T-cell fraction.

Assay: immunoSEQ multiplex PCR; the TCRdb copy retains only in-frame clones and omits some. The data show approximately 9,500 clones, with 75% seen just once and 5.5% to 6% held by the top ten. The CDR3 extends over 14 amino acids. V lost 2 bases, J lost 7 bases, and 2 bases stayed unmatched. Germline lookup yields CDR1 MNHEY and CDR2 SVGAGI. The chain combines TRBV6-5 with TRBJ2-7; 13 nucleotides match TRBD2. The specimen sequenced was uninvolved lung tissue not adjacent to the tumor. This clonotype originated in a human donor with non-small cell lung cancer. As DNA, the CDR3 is TGTGCCAGCAGTTACCTGGGACTAGCGGGAGAGCAGTACTTC. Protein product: CASSYLGLAGEQYF.